One sample yielded the 29 T cell receptor beta chains listed below, sequenced in a study of cytomegalovirus exposure and HLA in healthy donors. 60 Vbeta and 13 Jbeta primers were used in PCR. Sequencing used immunoSEQ multiplex PCR; TCRdb keeps in-frame clones, though not all of them. The profile covers around 140,000 clones, with approximately 60% appearing a single time and approximately 2.5% taken by the ten largest. Sequencing was carried out using PBMCs. These receptors originate from a woman aged 35 to 49 in good health and CMV-seronegative.

The rearrangement joins TRBV15 to TRBJ1-1; D possibly corresponds to TRBD1 (6 bases). Trimming pared 0 bases from V and 11 bases from J, leaving 13 bases between. The CDR3 extends over 13 amino acids. CDR1 and CDR2 (germline): LNHNV, YYDKDF (reference sequence). The CDR3 region is CATSRDGRGEAFF. In nucleotides, the CDR3 is TGTGCCACCAGCAGAGATGGGAGGGGGGAGGCTTTCTTT.

This chain connects TRBV19 to TRBJ1-5; the D is unclear. The CDR3 spans 15 residues. Germline V gene sequence: CDR1 LNHDA, CDR2 SQIVND (reference sequence). V lost 6 bases and J lost 0, with 12 bases in between. CDR3 DNA: TGTGCCAGTAGGGTAGCGGGTCATAGCAATCAGCCCCAGCATTTT. Protein product: CASRVAGHSNQPQHF.

V is TRBV5-1 and J is TRBJ1-4; 8 nucleotides match TRBD1. This CDR3 region has 14 residues. V was clipped by 5 bases and J by 5 bases; unmatched bases: 5. Germline V lookup: CDR1 SGHRS, CDR2 YFSETQ. In DNA form, the CDR3 reads TGCGCCAGCAGGGCCGGGACAGGCAATGAAAAACTGTTTTTT. Translation: CASRAGTGNEKLFF.

This chain uses TRBV7-3 with TRBJ2-3; 8 bases align to TRBD1. This CDR3 has 13 residues. The J segment lost 6 bases and the V segment lost 5 bases, leaving 4 bases of the junction unmatched. Germline CDR1 SGHTA, CDR2 FQGTGA. CDR3 DNA sequence: TGTGCCAGCAGCCCGACAGGGGCTGATACGCAGTATTTT. Its protein is CASSPTGADTQYF.

This clone has more than one count but fewer than ten. V gene TRBV2 combines with J gene TRBJ1-2; D is possibly TRBD1 (6 bases). This CDR3 contains 15 residues. Trimming removed 4 bases from V and 2 bases from J, with 14 bases in between. Germline V gene lookup returns CDR1 SNHLY and CDR2 FYNNEI. As DNA, the CDR3 is TGTGCCAGCAGTGCCCGACGGGGGGCCAACTATGGCTACACCTTC. Encoded protein: CASSARRGANYGYTF.

This rearrangement joins TRBV5-4 to TRBJ2-3; no clear D. The CDR3 length is 11 residues. Trimming took 3 bases from V and 6 from J, leaving 5 bases between them. Germline V gene sequence: CDR1 SGHNT, CDR2 YYREEE (reference sequence). The CDR3 loop reads CASSSEDTQYF. CDR3 DNA sequence: TGTGCCAGCAGCTCGGAGGATACGCAGTATTTT.

The chain employs TRBV5-1 and TRBJ2-2; the match to TRBD1 covers 7 bases. CDR1 is SGHRS and CDR2 is YFSETQ in the germline V gene. V dropped 4 bases and J dropped 6; count of bases not matched to a gene: 6. CDR3 length equals 14 residues. CDR3 coding DNA: TGCGCCAGCAGCCTCCAAGGACAGGCCGGGGAGCTGTTTTTT. As protein: CASSLQGQAGELFF.

V usage is TRBV6-1 and J usage is TRBJ2-5; no clear D. The tail of the sequence fits TRBJ2-7 better, so the J call may be wrong. The CDR3 is 13 residues long. In germline, CDR1 is MNHNS, CDR2 SASEGT. The CDR3 sequence: CASRKQQDYEQYF. The CDR3 DNA sequence: TGTGCCAGCAGAAAACAGCAAGACTACGAGCAGTACTTC.

J is TRBJ1-5 and V is TRBV27, with a tentative D call TRBD1 (6 bases). The germline CDR1 and CDR2 sequences are MNHEY and SMNVEV (reference sequence). Trimming stripped 6 bases from V and 5 bases from J, with 14 bases between. This CDR3 has 14 amino acids. CDR3 sequence: CASSPSRGDQPQHF. CDR3 DNA sequence: TGTGCCAGCAGCCCCAGCAGGGGAGATCAGCCCCAGCATTTT.

This clone occurred once. V is TRBV15 and J is TRBJ2-5; D is possibly TRBD2 (5 bases). The germline V and J ends were trimmed by 0 bases and 1 base, with 9 bases remaining between them. The germline V gene encodes CDR1 LNHNV and CDR2 YYDKDF (reference sequence). The CDR3 is made up of 15 amino acids. The CDR3 region is CATSRDWRVQETQYF. The CDR3 nucleotides read TGTGCCACCAGCAGAGATTGGCGGGTCCAAGAGACCCAGTACTTC. The full variable domain, rest sourced from reference TRBV15 and TRBJ2-5, is DAMVIQNPRYQVTQFGKPVTLSCSQTLNHNVMYWYQQKSSQAPKLLFHYYDKDFNNEADTPDNFQSRRPNTSFCFLDIRSPGLGDTAMYLCATSRDWRVQETQYFGPGTRLLVL.

The chain carries TRBV2 and TRBJ2-7; D remains ambiguous. The CDR3 is 11 residues long. Trimming left V 5 bases short and J 11 bases short, with 13 bases between. The V gene's germline CDR1 is SNHLY and CDR2 FYNNEI. Here the CDR3 reads CASSTPPEEYF. CDR3 in DNA: TGTGCCAGCAGTACCCCCCCTGAGGAGTACTTC.

The count of this clone is one. V and J are TRBV10-3 and TRBJ2-1, with TRBD2 matching 15 bases. V dropped 4 bases and J dropped 0; count of bases not matched to a gene: 1. This CDR3 contains 17 residues. Germline CDR1 ENHRY, CDR2 SYGVKD. This chain's CDR3 is CAISGTSGGVSYNEQFF. The CDR3 DNA is TGTGCCATCAGTGGGACTAGCGGGGGGGTCTCCTACAATGAGCAGTTCTTC.

V is TRBV5-1 and J is TRBJ2-5; TRBD2 aligns across 11 bases. The CDR3 extends over 19 amino acids. Germline lookup yields CDR1 SGHRS and CDR2 YFSETQ. With 1 base clipped from V and 0 bases from J, the junction kept 11 bases outside the gene matches. As DNA, the CDR3 is TGCGCCAGCAGCTTGCGGGCTAGCGGGGGGTCCGGGTACCAAGAGACCCAGTACTTC. It specifies CASSLRASGGSGYQETQYF.

This chain links TRBV30 with TRBJ1-3, with no clear D. V was clipped by 1 base and J by 0 bases, with 7 bases between them. Germline V gene data show CDR1 as GTSNPN and CDR2 as SVGIG (reference sequence). This CDR3 has 14 amino acids. CDR3 in amino acids: CAWSDGYSGNTIYF. The CDR3 region has the DNA TGTGCCTGGAGTGACGGGTACTCTGGAAACACCATATATTTT.

This clone was picked up a small number of times. This chain uses TRBV18 with TRBJ1-2, with 10 positions matching TRBD1. The ends lost 3 bases at V and 2 bases at J; junction bases unmatched: 3. The germline V gene encodes CDR1 KGHSH and CDR2 LQKENI. This CDR3 is built from 15 residues. In DNA form, the CDR3 reads TGTGCCAGCTCACCTGGGACAGGGGAGAACTATGGCTACACCTTC. It is translated as CASSPGTGENYGYTF.

The gene calls are TRBV7-2 and TRBJ2-3; tentative D call: TRBD2 (5 bases). The germline V and J ends were trimmed by 1 base and 4 bases, with 9 bases remaining between them. Germline assignment: CDR1 SGHTA and CDR2 FQGNSA. This CDR3 comprises 14 residues. The CDR3 nucleotides are TGTGCCAGCAGCTTAGGGGTACTAGCAGATACGCAGTATTTT. It specifies CASSLGVLADTQYF.

The V and J genes are TRBV29-1 and TRBJ2-3; no clear D. V shed 4 bases and J shed 3 bases, with 11 bases lying between them. This CDR3 comprises 13 residues. The germline V gene encodes CDR1 SQVTM and CDR2 ANQGSEA. Written as DNA, the CDR3 is TGCAGCGTTGTTCGTCGGTTTACAGATACGCAGTATTTT. It is translated as CSVVRRFTDTQYF.

This chain connects TRBV27 to TRBJ1-1; the match to TRBD1 covers 9 bases. V trimming: 5 bases; J trimming: 0 bases; junction bases outside the gene matches: 10. The CDR3 sequence is 17 residues long. Germline V gene sequence: CDR1 MNHEY, CDR2 SMNVEV (reference sequence). The CDR3, as DNA: TGTGCCAGCAGTCCCTCCGGGACAGGGAGAATGAACACTGAAGCTTTCTTT. Its translation: CASSPSGTGRMNTEAFF.

J is TRBJ1-2 and V is TRBV16; the D is unclear. The CDR3 extends over 15 amino acids. The germline CDR1 and CDR2 sequences are KGHSY and FQNENV. The germline V and J ends were trimmed by 0 bases and 1 base, with 9 bases remaining between them. The chain's CDR3 is CASSQSARNNYGYTF. DNA for the CDR3: TGTGCCAGCAGCCAATCGGCCAGGAATAACTATGGCTACACCTTC.

The chain recombines TRBV2 with TRBJ2-2; weak D call: TRBD2 (6 bases). Trimming stripped 5 bases from V and 2 bases from J, with 12 bases between. The CDR3 runs 15 residues. Germline V CDR1 and CDR2: SNHLY, FYNNEI. The CDR3 coding sequence is TGTGCCAGCAGTTGGGACTCCCTTAACACCGGGGAGCTGTTTTTT. Translation gives CASSWDSLNTGELFF.

A remark on this clone: An end of the junction does not agree with germline; a read error may underlie this. The chain is built from TRBV7-2 and TRBJ1-1, with D tentatively TRBD1 (6 bases). CDR1 is SGHTA, CDR2 FQGNSA, per germline. The CDR3 is 15 residues long. CDR3 nucleotide sequence: TGTGTCAGCAGCTTAGCGGGGGCCCTGAACACTGAAGCTTTCTTT. Amino acids: CVSSLAGALNTEAFF.

The J gene is TRBJ1-4, the V gene TRBV19, with TRBD1 matching 11 bases. The V segment lost 9 bases and the J segment 8 bases; nucleotides outside the gene matches: 8. Germline V gives CDR1 LNHDA, CDR2 SQIVND (reference sequence). This CDR3 spans 14 amino acids. For the CDR3, the DNA is TGTGCCAGCTCCCCTGGGACAGGGGGGGAAAAACTGTTTTTT. This encodes CASSPGTGGEKLFF.

V is TRBV5-1 and J is TRBJ2-7; TRBD1 is a possible D gene (6 bases). The CDR3 length is 14 residues. Trimming shortened V by 0 bases and J by 6 bases, and 13 bases separated the two germline ends. The V gene's germline CDR1 is SGHRS and CDR2 YFSETQ. CDR3 loop: CASSLGSGVPEQYF. CDR3 DNA sequence: TGCGCCAGCAGCTTGGGATCAGGGGTTCCCGAGCAGTACTTC.

This chain connects TRBV15 to TRBJ1-2, with D unresolved. Germline V lookup: CDR1 LNHNV, CDR2 YYDKDF (reference sequence). The CDR3 covers 15 residues. V shed 2 bases and J shed 6 bases, with 16 bases lying between them. The CDR3 protein is CATSRTSEVVDGYTF. CDR3 DNA sequence: TGTGCCACCAGCAGAACTTCGGAGGTAGTAGATGGCTACACCTTC.

The rearrangement uses TRBV6-4 and TRBJ1-2, with TRBD1 identical over 10 bases. The CDR3 spans 12 residues. Germline CDR1 is MRHNA and CDR2 is SNTAGT. The J segment lost 4 bases and the V segment lost 10 bases, leaving 3 bases of the junction unmatched. CDR3 sequence reads: CANRDRGYGYTF. The CDR3 coding sequence is TGTGCCAACCGGGACAGGGGCTATGGCTACACCTTC.

The rearrangement joins TRBV18 to TRBJ2-7, with 10 nucleotides matching TRBD1. The CDR3 is made up of 13 amino acids. Trimming removed 3 bases from V and 5 bases from J; junction bases left unmatched: 1. CDR1 KGHSH and CDR2 LQKENI come from the germline V gene. CDR3 residues: CASSPGQGDEQYF. CDR3 in DNA: TGTGCCAGCTCACCCGGACAGGGGGACGAGCAGTACTTC.

The chain uses TRBV18 and TRBJ2-3; 7 nucleotides agree with TRBD1. With 5 bases clipped from V and 2 bases from J, the junction kept 1 base outside the gene matches. This CDR3 region has 13 residues. Germline V gives CDR1 KGHSH, CDR2 LQKENI. DNA of the CDR3: TGTGCCAGCTCAGGACAGGACACAGATACGCAGTATTTT. Its protein product is CASSGQDTDTQYF.

The CDR3 nucleotides read TGTGCCTGTGACAGGGTAGTCTCCTACGAGCAGTACTTC. This codes for CACDRVVSYEQYF. The chain combines TRBV30 with TRBJ2-7; 7 bases are a match to TRBD1. Germline values: CDR1 GTSNPN, CDR2 SVGIG (reference sequence). This CDR3 has 13 residues. V gave up 6 bases and J gave up 0 bases; unmatched junction bases: 5.

This clone was seen just once. The chain carries TRBV4-3 and TRBJ1-1; D is unresolved. This CDR3 is 15 amino acids long. V shed 0 bases and J shed 4 bases, with 12 bases lying between them. Germline CDR1 reads LGHNA; CDR2 reads YSLEER. CDR3 sequence: CASSQDRWAGTEAFF. As DNA, the CDR3 is TGCGCCAGCAGCCAAGATCGCTGGGCTGGCACTGAAGCTTTCTTT.